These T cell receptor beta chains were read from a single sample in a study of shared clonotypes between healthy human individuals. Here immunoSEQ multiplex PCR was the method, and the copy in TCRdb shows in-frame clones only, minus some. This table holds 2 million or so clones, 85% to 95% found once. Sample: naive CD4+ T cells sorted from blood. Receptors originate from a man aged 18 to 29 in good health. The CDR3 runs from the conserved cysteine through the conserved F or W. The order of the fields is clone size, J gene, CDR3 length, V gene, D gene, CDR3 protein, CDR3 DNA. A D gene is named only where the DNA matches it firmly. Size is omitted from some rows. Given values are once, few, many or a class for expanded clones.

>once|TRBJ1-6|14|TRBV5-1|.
CASSLEGGNSPLHF
TGCGCCAGCAGCTTGGAGGGAGGGAATTCACCCCTCCACTTT
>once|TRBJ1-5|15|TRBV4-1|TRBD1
CASSQGQGAFQPQHF
TGCGCCAGCAGCCAAGGGCAGGGGGCATTTCAGCCCCAGCATTTT
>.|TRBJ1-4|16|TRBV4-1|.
CASSQDTQRTNEKLFF
TGCGCCAGCAGCCAAGATACCCAGCGAACTAATGAAAAACTGTTTTTT
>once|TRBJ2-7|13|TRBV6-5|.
CASSLGGQGEQYF
TGTGCCAGCAGCCTAGGTGGGCAGGGCGAGCAGTACTTC
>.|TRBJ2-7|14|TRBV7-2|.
CASSLRQAAYEQYF
TGTGCCAGCAGCTTAAGACAGGCCGCCTACGAGCAGTACTTC
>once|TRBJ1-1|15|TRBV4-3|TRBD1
CASSQDQGTGTEAFF
TGCGCCAGCAGCCAAGATCAGGGGACAGGGACTGAAGCTTTCTTT
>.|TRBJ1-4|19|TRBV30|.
CAWSTAKVQGKGTNEKLFF
TGTGCCTGGAGTACCGCCAAAGTCCAGGGGAAAGGGACTAATGAAAAACTGTTTTTT
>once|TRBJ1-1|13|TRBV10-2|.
CASSGTQNTEAFF
TGCGCCAGCAGTGGGACACAGAACACTGAAGCTTTCTTT
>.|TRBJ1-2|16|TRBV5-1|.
CASSTRWTAEGYGYTF
TGCGCCAGCAGCACCCGCTGGACCGCTGAAGGCTATGGCTACACCTTC
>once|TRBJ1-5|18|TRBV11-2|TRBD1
CASSRGKGAGVGNQPQHF
TGTGCCAGCAGCCGAGGGAAGGGGGCTGGAGTAGGCAATCAGCCCCAGCATTTT
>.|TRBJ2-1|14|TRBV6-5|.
CASSFSGFDNEQFF
TGTGCCAGCAGTTTCTCGGGATTCGACAATGAGCAGTTCTTC
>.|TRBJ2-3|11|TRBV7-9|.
CASSQTDTQYF
TGTGCCAGCTCCCAGACAGATACGCAGTATTTT
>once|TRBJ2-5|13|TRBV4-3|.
CASSQGTGGTQYF
TGCGCCAGCAGCCAAGGGACCGGAGGGACCCAGTACTTC
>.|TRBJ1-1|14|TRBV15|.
CATSRDPVNTEAFF
TGTGCCACCAGCAGGGACCCGGTGAACACTGAAGCTTTCTTT
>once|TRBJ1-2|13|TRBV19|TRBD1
CASSIGTVNGYTF
TGTGCCAGTAGTATCGGGACAGTAAATGGCTACACCTTC
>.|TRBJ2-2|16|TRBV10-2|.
CASSVWAGANTGELFF
TGCGCCAGCAGTGTCTGGGCCGGTGCGAACACCGGGGAGCTGTTTTTT
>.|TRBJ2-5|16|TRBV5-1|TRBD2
CASSLEVAGREETQYF
TGCGCCAGCAGCTTGGAAGTAGCGGGACGAGAAGAGACCCAGTACTTC
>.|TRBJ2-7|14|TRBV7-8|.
CASTQRISSYEQYF
TGTGCCAGCACCCAACGGATCAGCTCCTACGAGCAGTACTTC
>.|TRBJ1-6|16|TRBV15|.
CATSRGDDSYNSPLHF
TGTGCCACCAGCAGAGGGGATGACTCCTATAATTCACCCCTCCACTTT
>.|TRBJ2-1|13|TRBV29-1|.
CSAPRGTINEQFF
TGCAGCGCTCCAAGGGGAACCATCAATGAGCAGTTCTTC
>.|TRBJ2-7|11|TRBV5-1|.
CASSLGGWQYF
TGCGCCAGCAGCTTGGGGGGATGGCAGTACTTC
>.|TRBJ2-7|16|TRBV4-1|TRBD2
CASSPSSTSGSYEQYF
TGCGCCAGCAGCCCTTCATCCACTAGCGGGTCCTACGAGCAGTACTTC